This entry is about one T cell receptor (beta chain). The CDR3 extends over 12 amino acids. The ends were cut back, 5 bases at V and 5 bases at J, with 9 bases in the middle. Germline V lookup: CDR1 SEHNR, CDR2 FQNEAQ (reference sequence). The record originates from a study of blood T cell repertoires in COVID-19. Measured with immunoSEQ multiplex PCR; TCRdb has only the in-frame clones, and not every one. Of around 250,000 clones in the sample, around 80% were seen once. Cohorts were assigned according to the clinical history that participants reported. Exposed volunteers were people who met a COVID-19 case within 2 weeks before study entry.

The sequenced material came from PBMCs or T cells enriched from blood (not recorded which). The V and J genes are TRBV7-9 and TRBJ1-2; a weak D match, TRBD1 (5 bases). The sequence derives from a man in his forties who had been exposed to COVID-19. This CDR3 reads CASSPRVYGYTF. CDR3 coding DNA: TGTGCCAGCAGCCCCAGGGTATATGGCTACACCTTC.